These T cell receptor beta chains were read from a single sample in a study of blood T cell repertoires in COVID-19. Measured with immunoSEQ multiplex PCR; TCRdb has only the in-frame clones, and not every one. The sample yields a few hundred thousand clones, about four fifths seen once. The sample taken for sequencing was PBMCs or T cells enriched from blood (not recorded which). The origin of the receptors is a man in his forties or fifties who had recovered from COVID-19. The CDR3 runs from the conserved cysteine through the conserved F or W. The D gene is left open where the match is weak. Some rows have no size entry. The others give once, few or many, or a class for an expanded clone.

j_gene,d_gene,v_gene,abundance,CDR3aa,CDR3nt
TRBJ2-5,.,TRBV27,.,CASSTVSQGFRETQYF,TGTGCCAGCAGCACCGTTTCTCAGGGATTTAGGGAGACCCAGTACTTC
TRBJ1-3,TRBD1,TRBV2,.,CASSDLGQGAGNTIYF,TGTGCCAGCAGTGATTTAGGACAGGGGGCTGGAAACACCATATATTTT
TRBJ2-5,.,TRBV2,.,CASMKRSGLQETQYF,TGTGCCAGCATGAAGCGGAGCGGGCTCCAAGAGACCCAGTACTTC
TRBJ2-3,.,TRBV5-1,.,CASSLALWGRENTDTQYF,TGCGCCAGCAGCTTGGCCCTATGGGGGCGGGAGAACACAGATACGCAGTATTTT
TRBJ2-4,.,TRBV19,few,CASRSVGAKNIQYF,TGTGCCAGTAGGAGCGTAGGAGCCAAAAACATTCAGTACTTC
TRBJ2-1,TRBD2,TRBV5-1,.,CASSLAGGQDEQFF,TGCGCCAGCAGCCTAGCGGGGGGGCAGGATGAGCAGTTCTTC
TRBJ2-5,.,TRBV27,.,CASSFQGRETQYF,TGTGCCAGCAGTTTTCAGGGCCGCGAGACCCAGTACTTC
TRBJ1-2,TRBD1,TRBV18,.,CASSPYRGGYTF,TGTGCCAGCTCACCCTACAGGGGTGGCTACACCTTC
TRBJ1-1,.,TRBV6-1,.,CASSEEVGARGTEAFF,TGTGCCAGCAGTGAAGAGGTGGGGGCGAGGGGCACTGAAGCTTTCTTT
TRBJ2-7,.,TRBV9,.,CASSELGSREQYF,TGTGCCAGCAGCGAATTGGGCTCCCGTGAGCAGTACTTC
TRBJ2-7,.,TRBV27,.,CASSRQERSYEQYF,TGTGCCAGCAGCCGACAGGAGCGCTCCTACGAGCAGTACTTC
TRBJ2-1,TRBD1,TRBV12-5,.,CASGSSGAGGRNEQFF,TGTGCTAGTGGTTCCTCGGGGGCAGGGGGCAGGAATGAGCAGTTCTTC
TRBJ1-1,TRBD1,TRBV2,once,CASSANDRAEAFF,TGTGCCAGCAGCGCTAACGACAGGGCTGAAGCTTTCTTT
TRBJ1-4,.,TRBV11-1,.,CASSSDRTGLQEKLFF,TGTGCCAGCAGCTCCGATCGTACGGGTCTTCAGGAAAAACTGTTTTTT
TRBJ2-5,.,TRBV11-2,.,CASSFALAGDKRTQYF,TGTGCCAGCAGCTTTGCCCTTGCAGGGGATAAGAGAACCCAGTACTTC
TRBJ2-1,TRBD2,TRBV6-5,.,CASTLWTSDEQFF,TGTGCCAGCACCCTTTGGACTAGTGATGAGCAGTTCTTC
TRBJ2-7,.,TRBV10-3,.,CAISEGQSYEQYF,TGTGCCATCAGTGAGGGACAGTCTTACGAGCAGTACTTC
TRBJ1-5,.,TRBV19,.,CASSIVRQPQHF,TGTGCCAGTAGTATAGTGCGGCAGCCCCAGCATTTT
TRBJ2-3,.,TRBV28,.,CASSFGGPGVRSDTQYF,TGTGCCAGCAGTTTTGGTGGGCCAGGGGTGCGGTCAGATACGCAGTATTTT
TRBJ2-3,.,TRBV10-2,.,CASGLAEAPSTDTQYF,TGCGCCAGCGGGCTAGCCGAAGCCCCTAGCACAGATACGCAGTATTTT
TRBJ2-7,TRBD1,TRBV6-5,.,CASSYRTDRVSYEQYF,TGTGCCAGCAGTTACCGGACGGACAGGGTTTCCTACGAGCAGTACTTC
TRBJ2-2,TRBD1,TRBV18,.,CASSPGTGGAARELFF,TGTGCCAGCTCACCAGGAACAGGGGGCGCAGCCAGGGAGCTGTTTTTT
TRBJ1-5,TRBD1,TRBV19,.,CASSSRDRGYQPQHF,TGTGCCAGTAGTTCCAGGGACAGGGGCTATCAGCCCCAGCATTTT
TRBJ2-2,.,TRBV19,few,CASRAGATGELFF,TGTGCCAGTAGGGCAGGGGCCACCGGGGAGCTGTTTTTT
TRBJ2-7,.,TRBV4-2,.,CASSQDLHEQYF,TGTGCCAGCAGCCAAGATCTACACGAGCAGTACTTC
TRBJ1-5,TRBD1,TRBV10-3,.,CAISSQRGQGNQPQHF,TGTGCCATCAGTTCCCAAAGGGGGCAAGGCAATCAGCCCCAGCATTTT
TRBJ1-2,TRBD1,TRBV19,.,CASSIGQAYGYTF,TGTGCCAGTAGTATCGGACAGGCCTATGGCTACACCTTC
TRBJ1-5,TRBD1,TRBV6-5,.,CASSPKGGENQPQHF,TGTGCCAGCAGTCCGAAAGGGGGCGAGAATCAGCCCCAGCATTTT
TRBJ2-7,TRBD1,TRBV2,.,CASTTRAGTGGNEQYF,TGTGCCAGCACAACACGCGCTGGGACAGGGGGCAACGAGCAGTACTTC
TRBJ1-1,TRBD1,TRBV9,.,CASSKEGAQGTEAFF,TGTGCCAGCAGCAAAGAGGGGGCGCAGGGAACTGAAGCTTTCTTT
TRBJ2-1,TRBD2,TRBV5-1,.,CASSSGGAPTEQFF,TGCGCCAGCAGTAGCGGGGGGGCCCCAACTGAGCAGTTCTTC
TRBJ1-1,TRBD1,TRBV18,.,CASSPQTGGEAFF,TGTGCCAGCTCACCACAGACAGGGGGCGAAGCTTTCTTT
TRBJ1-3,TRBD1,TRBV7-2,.,CASSLGRDRRNTIYF,TGTGCCAGCAGCTTGGGGCGGGACAGACGAAACACCATATATTTT
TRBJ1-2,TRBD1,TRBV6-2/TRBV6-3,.,CASSFGQGAYYGYTF,TGTGCCAGCAGTTTCGGACAGGGGGCTTACTATGGCTACACCTTC
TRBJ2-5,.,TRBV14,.,CASSHQVGGLKETQYF,TGTGCCAGCAGCCACCAAGTAGGCGGACTGAAAGAGACCCAGTACTTC
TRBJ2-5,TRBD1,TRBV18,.,CASSLGDRGYQETQYF,TGTGCCAGCTCCCTAGGAGACAGGGGATACCAAGAGACCCAGTACTTC
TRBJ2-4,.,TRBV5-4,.,CASSSQGLAKNIQYF,TGTGCCAGCAGCTCCCAGGGGCTAGCCAAAAACATTCAGTACTTC
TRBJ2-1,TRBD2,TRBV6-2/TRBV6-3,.,CASSLELAGFSYNEQFF,TGTGCCAGCAGTTTGGAACTAGCGGGATTCTCCTACAATGAGCAGTTCTTC
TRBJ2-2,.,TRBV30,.,CAWSRGTGELFF,TGTGCCTGGAGTCGGGGAACCGGGGAGCTGTTTTTT
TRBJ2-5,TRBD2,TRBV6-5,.,CASSRLAGTQETQYF,TGTGCCAGCAGTCGTCTAGCGGGGACCCAAGAGACCCAGTACTTC
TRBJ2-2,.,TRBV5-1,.,CASRADGSGELFF,TGCGCCAGCAGGGCTGATGGCTCTGGGGAGCTGTTTTTT
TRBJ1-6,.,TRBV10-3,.,CAISGLDNSPLHF,TGTGCCATCAGTGGTTTAGATAATTCACCCCTCCACTTT
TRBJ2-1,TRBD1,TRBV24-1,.,CATSEYSGTGRNEQFF,TGTGCCACCAGTGAGTACTCCGGGACAGGGAGAAATGAGCAGTTCTTC
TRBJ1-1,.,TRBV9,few,CASSAGQGRGNTEAFF,TGTGCCAGCAGCGCTGGGCAGGGAAGAGGGAACACTGAAGCTTTCTTT
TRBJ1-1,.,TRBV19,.,CASSTGWNTEAFF,TGTGCCAGTAGTACAGGGTGGAACACTGAAGCTTTCTTT
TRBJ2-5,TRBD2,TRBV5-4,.,CASSYGLAGETQYF,TGTGCCAGCAGCTATGGACTAGCGGGAGAGACCCAGTACTTC
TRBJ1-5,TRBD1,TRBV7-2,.,CASSLQGASNQPQHF,TGTGCCAGCAGCTTGCAGGGGGCGAGCAATCAGCCCCAGCATTTT
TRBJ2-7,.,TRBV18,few,CASSPAGYEQYF,TGTGCCAGCTCACCTGCAGGCTACGAGCAGTACTTC
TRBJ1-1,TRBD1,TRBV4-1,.,CASSQGQGIFSGTEAFF,TGCGCCAGCAGCCAAGGACAGGGTATCTTTTCGGGGACTGAAGCTTTCTTT
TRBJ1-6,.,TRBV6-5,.,CASRDARGTHSPLHF,TGTGCCAGCAGAGATGCTAGGGGCACCCATTCACCCCTCCACTTT
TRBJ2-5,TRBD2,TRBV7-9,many,CASSLGTSGQETQYF,TGTGCCAGCAGCTTAGGGACTAGCGGCCAAGAGACCCAGTACTTC
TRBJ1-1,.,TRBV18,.,CASSPSRGGTEAFF,TGTGCCAGCTCACCGAGCCGGGGAGGCACTGAAGCTTTCTTT
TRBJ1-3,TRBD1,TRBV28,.,CASSLGDRAGNTIYF,TGTGCCAGCAGTTTGGGGGACAGGGCTGGAAACACCATATATTTT